This record covers a single TCR beta chain. Roughly 0.45 to 1 ug RNA was reverse transcribed with random hexamers. TCRdb re-called the immunoSEQ multiplex PCR reads through MiXCR, storing one row per CDR3 protein. The sample includes fewer than 200,000 distinct CDR3 sequences, about 94% seen only once; the top ten take 0.085% to 0.12%. This sample was taken from a study of CD8 T cells in Susac syndrome. The CDR3 is made up of 15 amino acids. Germline V CDR1 and CDR2: SGHVS, FQNEAQ. Trimming stripped 5 bases from V and 2 bases from J, with 14 bases between. Input material: CD4+ T cells from PBMCs. This chain joins TRBV7-8 and TRBJ2-3; D is unresolved. The TCR sequence derives from a human donor in good health. The CDR3 loop is CASSLLRTYTDTQYF. Here the CDR3 DNA reads TGTGCCAGCAGCCTCCTCCGGACCTACACAGATACGCAGTATTTT.